These 17 T cell receptor beta chains originate from one sample sequenced in a study of cytomegalovirus exposure and HLA in healthy donors. It was with 60 Vbeta and 13 Jbeta primers that the PCR ran. Assay used: immunoSEQ multiplex PCR; TCRdb lists only in-frame clones, some missing. Among approximately 97,000 clones listed, approximately 71% were seen once. The sample comprised PBMCs. These receptors were taken from a male donor in good health and CMV-seropositive.

The rearrangement links TRBV5-1 to TRBJ2-3, with unresolved D. The CDR3 sequence is 12 residues long. Looked up from germline, CDR1 is SGHRS and CDR2 is YFSETQ. Trimming removed 2 bases at V and 4 bases at J, with 5 bases between. The CDR3 sequence is CASSLHSDTQYF. As DNA, the CDR3 is TGCGCCAGCAGCTTACATTCAGATACGCAGTATTTT.

The CDR3 loop is CASSQSVGGYEQYF. The CDR3, as DNA: TGTGCCAGCAGCCAATCCGTGGGGGGGTACGAGCAGTACTTC. The chain carries TRBV7-9 and TRBJ2-7; 7 bases are shared with TRBD2. Germline V gene data show CDR1 as SEHNR and CDR2 as FQNEAQ (reference sequence). The V gene end was trimmed by 5 bases and the J gene end by 4 bases; junction bases not matched to a gene: 8. CDR3 length: 14 amino acids. The whole variable domain, remainder taken from reference TRBV7-9 and TRBJ2-7, is DTGVSQNPRHKITKRGQNVTFRCDPISEHNRLYWYRQTLGQGPEFLTYFQNEAQLEKSRLLSDRFSAERPKGSFSTLEIQRTEQGDSAMYLCASSQSVGGYEQYFGPGTRLTVT.

This clone was counted a few times. V usage is TRBV5-6 and J usage is TRBJ2-5; 11 bases align to TRBD1. The CDR3 has 15 residues. The ends lost 6 bases at V and 4 bases at J; junction bases unmatched: 8. CDR1 is SGHDT and CDR2 is YYEEEE in the germline V gene. The CDR3 bases are TGTGCCAGCACCGCTACTGGACAGGGGGCAGAGACCCAGTACTTC. This sequence encodes CASTATGQGAETQYF.

The chain recombines TRBV28 with TRBJ2-6; D is unclear. The CDR3 extends over 18 amino acids. Germline V lookup: CDR1 MDHEN, CDR2 SYDVKM. V lost 6 bases and J 1 base, leaving 19 bases between the germline ends. The CDR3: CASRVQKLWLSGANVLTF. CDR3 DNA: TGTGCCAGCAGGGTCCAGAAATTATGGTTGTCTGGGGCCAACGTCCTGACTTTC.

The rearrangement uses TRBV21-1 and TRBJ2-7; the DNA was not used to check the table's D call, TRBD1. TRBV21-1 is marked as a pseudogene. This CDR3 has 15 residues. The CDR3 sequence is CASSKPQELAYEQYF. CDR3 nucleotide sequence: TGTGCCAGCAGCAAACCCCAGGAATTGGCCTACGAGCAGTACTTC.

V usage is TRBV15 and J usage is TRBJ1-3; D is ambiguous. The V gene's germline CDR1 is LNHNV and CDR2 YYDKDF (reference sequence). The CDR3 is 13 amino acids. Deletions cut 0 bases from V and 11 bases from J, with 11 bases between. The CDR3 DNA reads TGTGCCACCAGCAGAGATCTAGGCAGACCCATATATTTT. It encodes CATSRDLGRPIYF.

The CDR3 coding sequence is TGTGCCAGCAGCTCACCAAGAGGGACTAGCGGGAACACAGATACGCAGTATTTT. Its translation is CASSSPRGTSGNTDTQYF. This chain links TRBV7-2 with TRBJ2-3; 13 bases align to TRBD2. V trimming: 4 bases; J trimming: 2 bases; junction bases outside the gene matches: 9. Germline CDR1 is SGHTA and CDR2 is FQGNSA. This CDR3 is built from 18 residues.

This chain links TRBV2 with TRBJ2-2; the D is unclear. The CDR3 extends over 13 amino acids. Per the germline V gene, CDR1 is SNHLY and CDR2 is FYNNEI. Between the trimmed V and J ends, which lost 4 bases and 4 bases, there was a span of 7 bases. CDR3 sequence reads: CASSAPGTGELFF. The CDR3 DNA follows: TGTGCCAGCAGTGCGCCGGGCACCGGGGAGCTGTTTTTT.

This sequence joins TRBV19 and TRBJ1-5; D possibly corresponds to TRBD1 (5 bases). Germline V gives CDR1 LNHDA, CDR2 SQIVND (reference sequence). CDR3 length equals 20 residues. Trimming removed 3 bases from V and 0 bases from J, with 24 bases in between. CDR3 in amino acids: CASSIRVRAFRLYSNQPQHF. CDR3 in DNA: TGTGCCAGTAGTATCCGGGTCAGGGCCTTCCGACTTTATAGCAATCAGCCCCAGCATTTT.

The V call is TRBV28, the J call TRBJ1-2; weak D call: TRBD1 (6 bases). This CDR3 spans 14 amino acids. Germline lookup yields CDR1 MDHEN and CDR2 SYDVKM. V dropped 6 bases and J dropped 4 bases, with 15 bases sitting between them. The CDR3 here is CASRAPGGGYGYTF. The CDR3 bases are TGTGCCAGCAGGGCCCCGGGGGGCGGCTATGGCTACACCTTC.

The gene calls are TRBV19 and TRBJ1-4; no reliable D call. CDR1 is LNHDA, CDR2 SQIVND, per germline (reference sequence). The V end was cut by 9 bases, the J end by 0 bases, with 11 bases between. CDR3 length equals 14 residues. For the CDR3, the DNA is TGTGCCAGCTCCGTTTCTGCAACTAATGAAAAACTGTTTTTT. It encodes CASSVSATNEKLFF.

V gene TRBV7-2 combines with J gene TRBJ2-1; TRBD2 is a possible D gene (6 bases). Trimming removed 4 bases at V and 8 bases at J, with 18 bases between. CDR1 SGHTA and CDR2 FQGNSA come from the germline V gene. The CDR3 is 15 amino acids. CDR3 loop: CASSWRASVGDEQFF. CDR3 nucleotides: TGTGCCAGCAGCTGGCGGGCTAGCGTTGGGGATGAGCAGTTCTTC.

The chain recombines TRBV11-2 with TRBJ2-1, with 7 bases fitting TRBD2. This CDR3 has 16 residues. Trimming removed 3 bases from V and 2 bases from J; junction bases left unmatched: 7. The germline gives CDR1 SGHAT, CDR2 FQNNGV. This CDR3 is CASSLGGELAYNEQFF. The CDR3 DNA follows: TGTGCCAGCAGCTTGGGGGGGGAGTTGGCCTACAATGAGCAGTTCTTC.

The gene calls are TRBV10-3 and TRBJ2-7, with 13 positions matching TRBD2. The V segment lost 0 bases and the J segment 5 bases; nucleotides outside the gene matches: 13. Germline assignment: CDR1 ENHRY and CDR2 SYGVKD. The CDR3 extends over 19 amino acids. CDR3 sequence (DNA): TGTGCCATCAGTGAGTCCAGATCAACCCAGGGACTAGCGGGGCACGAGCAGTACTTC. Protein sequence: CAISESRSTQGLAGHEQYF.

The CDR3 loop reads CASSLGSNRATYEQYF. The CDR3 nucleotides are TGCGCCAGCAGCCTTGGATCCAACAGGGCCACCTACGAGCAGTACTTC. The chain uses TRBV4-1 and TRBJ2-7; D is perhaps TRBD1 (6 bases). CDR1 and CDR2 from the germline V gene are MGHRA and YSYEKL. The CDR3 is made up of 16 amino acids. Trimming shortened V by 4 bases and J by 2 bases, and 18 bases separated the two germline ends.

The chain uses TRBV4-2 and TRBJ2-5, with 9 bases lining up with TRBD2. The DNA end is more similar to TRBJ2-7, so the J call may be wrong. Germline V gene data show CDR1 as LGHNA and CDR2 as YNFKEQ. The CDR3 runs to 16 residues. The CDR3 is CASSPLWRTSASEQYF. Written as DNA, the CDR3 is TGTGCCAGCAGCCCCCTGTGGAGGACTAGCGCCAGCGAGCAGTACTTC.

V is TRBV10-3 and J is TRBJ2-1, with D possibly being TRBD1 (6 bases). The CDR3 is made up of 13 amino acids. Trimming took 4 bases from V and 4 from J, leaving 8 bases between them. Germline assignment: CDR1 ENHRY and CDR2 SYGVKD. CDR3 DNA: TGTGCCATCAGTGCCCAGGGGTACAATGAGCAGTTCTTC. Amino acids: CAISAQGYNEQFF.